One and the same sample provided the 29 T cell receptor beta chains below, sequenced in a study of blood T cell repertoires in COVID-19. Sequenced by immunoSEQ multiplex PCR; TCRdb stores in-frame clones only, minus some. The repertoire holds roughly 110,000 clones, with 70% to 90% as singletons. Sample: peripheral blood. The receptors were sampled from a man aged 50-60 years with active or convalescent COVID-19.

This clone occurred a few times. The chain combines TRBV27 with TRBJ2-1, with 8 bases matching TRBD2. Trimming removed 8 bases from V and 8 bases from J; junction bases left unmatched: 17. Per germline, CDR1 MNHEY and CDR2 SMNVEV (reference sequence). There are 16 residues in the CDR3. The CDR3 sequence: CASCGRGRRLEDEQFF. CDR3 sequence (DNA): TGTGCCAGCTGCGGTCGCGGGAGGAGGTTAGAGGATGAGCAGTTCTTC.

The chain carries TRBV5-5 and TRBJ1-3; D is undetermined. This CDR3 spans 15 amino acids. Germline V lookup: CDR1 SGHKS, CDR2 YYEKEE (reference sequence). V lost 0 bases and J 3 bases, leaving 10 bases between the germline ends. CDR3: CASSLASADGNTIYF. The CDR3 DNA reads TGTGCCAGCAGCTTGGCCTCGGCGGATGGAAACACCATATATTTT.

The rearrangement joins TRBV11-2 to TRBJ2-4; D uncertain. V was pared by 3 bases and J by 0 bases, with 6 bases between. The CDR3 loop spans 14 amino acids. Germline assignment: CDR1 SGHAT and CDR2 FQNNGV. CDR3 in DNA: TGTGCCAGCAGCTTCCAGGTAGCCAAAAACATTCAGTACTTC. This translates into CASSFQVAKNIQYF. The entire variable domain, with the rest obtained from reference TRBV11-2 and TRBJ2-4, is as follows: EAGVAQSPRYKIIEKRQSVAFWCNPISGHATLYWYQQILGQGPKLLIQFQNNGVVDDSQLPKDRFSAERLKGVDSTLKIQPAKLEDSAVYLCASSFQVAKNIQYFGAGTRLSVL.

The gene calls are TRBV6-4 and TRBJ2-1; 7 bases are shared with TRBD2. V lost 6 bases to trimming and J lost 4 bases; unmatched junction nucleotides: 3. This CDR3 has 13 amino acids. The germline V gene encodes CDR1 MRHNA and CDR2 SNTAGT. CDR3 in amino acids: CASRDSGYNEQFF. CDR3 sequence (DNA): TGTGCCAGCAGGGATAGCGGGTACAATGAGCAGTTCTTC.

This clone was observed a handful of times. This chain joins TRBV4-1 and TRBJ1-1, with D perhaps matching TRBD1 (6 bases). V lost 3 bases, J lost 3 bases, and 14 bases lay in between. The CDR3 is 15 amino acids. Per the germline V gene, CDR1 is MGHRA and CDR2 is YSYEKL. In DNA form, the CDR3 reads TGCGCCAGCAGCCAGAGGACACAGGGATACACTGAAGCTTTCTTT. Protein: CASSQRTQGYTEAFF.

This sequence joins TRBV2 and TRBJ1-1; unclear D gene. Germline CDR1 reads SNHLY; CDR2 reads FYNNEI. Trimming cost V 3 bases and J 3 bases, with 8 bases left between them. The CDR3 length is 13 residues. In DNA form, the CDR3 reads TGTGCCAGCAGTGATATAGGAGACACTGAAGCTTTCTTT. It encodes CASSDIGDTEAFF.

This chain uses TRBV7-9 with TRBJ2-2; a weak D match, TRBD1 (6 bases). V lost 5 bases and J 4 bases, leaving 20 bases between the germline ends. The CDR3 runs 17 residues. Per the germline V gene, CDR1 is SEHNR and CDR2 is FQNEAQ (reference sequence). Here the CDR3 DNA reads TGTGCCAGCAGCAATAGCTTAGATCAGGGGAGCACCGGGGAGCTGTTTTTT. Protein: CASSNSLDQGSTGELFF.

The CDR3 nucleotides are TGTGCCAGCTCTCTCGGACAGGGCCAATCTGAAAAACTGTTTTTT. This gives the protein CASSLGQGQSEKLFF. The V gene is TRBV18, the J gene TRBJ1-4; 8 bases align to TRBD1. The germline V gene has CDR1 KGHSH and CDR2 LQKENI. The CDR3 runs 15 residues. The trim removed 6 bases at V and 7 bases at J, leaving 10 bases unmatched. Drawing the rest from reference TRBV18 and TRBJ1-4, the complete variable domain is NAGVMQNPRHLVRRRGQEARLRCSPMKGHSHVYWYRQLPEEGLKFMVYLQKENIIDESGMPKERFSAEFPKEGPSILRIQQVVRGDSAAYFCASSLGQGQSEKLFFGSGTQLSVL.

J is TRBJ1-2 and V is TRBV30; D uncertain. Germline V CDR1 and CDR2: GTSNPN, SVGIG (reference sequence). CDR3 size: 16 residues. V gave up 0 bases and J gave up 2 bases, with 16 bases separating them. Written as DNA, the CDR3 is TGTGCCTGGAGTGTAGGGAGGGTCAGATGGAACTATGGCTACACCTTC. It translates to CAWSVGRVRWNYGYTF.

The rearrangement joins TRBV9 to TRBJ2-5, with D possibly being TRBD1 (6 bases). Looked up from germline, CDR1 is SGDLS and CDR2 is YYNGEE. The CDR3 length is 15 residues. V lost 3 bases and J lost 1, with 13 bases in between. The CDR3 region has the DNA TGTGCCAGCAGCGGAGGGGGTGGACTCCAAGAGACCCAGTACTTC. It codes for CASSGGGGLQETQYF.

The chain employs TRBV5-1 and TRBJ2-5, with 9 nucleotides matching TRBD2. This CDR3 contains 14 residues. V was pared by 5 bases and J by 5 bases, with 7 bases of the junction left unmatched. CDR1 is SGHRS and CDR2 is YFSETQ in the germline V gene. CDR3 DNA: TGCGCCAGCAGTCCCGGCGGGGGGGTGGAGACCCAGTACTTC. The encoded protein is CASSPGGGVETQYF.

The chain combines TRBV3-1 (or the pseudogene TRBV3-2) with TRBJ2-5; 7 nucleotides agree with TRBD1. Trimming cost V 1 base and J 4 bases; bases outside gene matches: 6. The CDR3 runs to 15 residues. Germline CDR1 and CDR2: LGHDT and YNNKEL (reference sequence). The CDR3 here is CASSQVGTVSETQYF. DNA for the CDR3: TGTGCCAGCAGCCAAGTAGGGACAGTCTCAGAGACCCAGTACTTC.

The chain uses TRBV7-9 and TRBJ2-2, with 12 bases lining up with TRBD1. Germline V gene sequence: CDR1 SEHNR, CDR2 FQNEAQ (reference sequence). This CDR3 spans 18 amino acids. V shed 0 bases and J 3 bases; nucleotides not matched to a gene: 5. The CDR3 protein is CASSLAPGQGADTGELFF. CDR3 in DNA: TGTGCCAGCAGCTTAGCGCCGGGACAGGGGGCTGACACCGGGGAGCTGTTTTTT.

The chain recombines TRBV19 with TRBJ2-1; TRBD2 matches 9 bases. This CDR3 is 14 amino acids long. V dropped 3 bases and J dropped 9; count of bases not matched to a gene: 6. The germline gives CDR1 LNHDA, CDR2 SQIVND (reference sequence). This CDR3 reads CASSILAGSGEQFF. The CDR3 DNA sequence: TGTGCCAGTAGTATCCTAGCGGGATCTGGTGAGCAGTTCTTC.

The V and J genes are TRBV7-9 and TRBJ1-1; D is perhaps TRBD1 (5 bases). The CDR3 is 14 amino acids. The V gene lost 2 bases and the J gene lost 3 bases, with 10 bases spanning the gap. Germline V gives CDR1 SEHNR, CDR2 FQNEAQ (reference sequence). The CDR3 DNA follows: TGTGCCAGCAGCTTAATCGGGGGGGACACTGAAGCTTTCTTT. Its translation is CASSLIGGDTEAFF.

The CDR3 protein is CASSIVGGAEAFF. The CDR3, as DNA: TGTGCCAGTAGTATAGTCGGAGGGGCCGAAGCTTTCTTT. This chain uses TRBV19 with TRBJ1-1, with D possibly being TRBD1 (5 bases). Looked up from germline, CDR1 is LNHDA and CDR2 is SQIVND (reference sequence). Trimming took 1 base from V and 8 from J, leaving 11 bases between them. The CDR3 is 13 amino acids.

The V call is TRBV4-1, the J call TRBJ1-2, with 7 bases lining up with TRBD1. The CDR3 sequence is 16 residues long. Germline values: CDR1 MGHRA, CDR2 YSYEKL. The V segment lost 0 bases and the J segment 5 bases; nucleotides outside the gene matches: 9. CDR3 amino acids: CASSQDGRQGGYGYTF. CDR3 nucleotides: TGCGCCAGCAGCCAAGATGGGAGACAGGGAGGTTATGGCTACACCTTC.

The chain couples TRBV5-8 to TRBJ1-5; 11 bases are a match to TRBD1. The CDR3 is 15 residues long. The germline V gene encodes CDR1 SGHTS and CDR2 YDEGEE. Trimming removed 3 bases from V and 4 bases from J; junction bases left unmatched: 3. The CDR3 DNA follows: TGTGCCAGCAGCTGGACAGGGGGCCGTAATCAGCCCCAGCATTTT. The encoded protein is CASSWTGGRNQPQHF.

V and J are TRBV7-2 and TRBJ2-1, with 7 bases lining up with TRBD2. V trimming: 3 bases; J trimming: 4 bases; junction bases outside the gene matches: 6. Germline values: CDR1 SGHTA, CDR2 FQGNSA. The CDR3 is made up of 15 amino acids. CDR3 coding DNA: TGTGCCAGCAGCTTGCCGGGACTAAGTTACAATGAGCAGTTCTTC. Translating gives CASSLPGLSYNEQFF.

This chain joins TRBV7-9 and TRBJ1-1; D remains unclear. Germline V gives CDR1 SEHNR, CDR2 FQNEAQ (reference sequence). The length of the CDR3 is 15 residues. The ends were cut back, 1 base at V and 4 bases at J, with 13 bases in the middle. The DNA of the CDR3 is TGTGCCAGCAGCTTAGTGTTCGGGGTGGGCACTGAAGCTTTCTTT. Protein: CASSLVFGVGTEAFF.

This chain links TRBV5-1 with TRBJ2-7; possibly TRBD2 for D (5 bases). V lost 3 bases and J lost 1, with 11 bases in between. Germline V gene data show CDR1 as SGHRS and CDR2 as YFSETQ. The CDR3 is made up of 14 amino acids. CDR3 in DNA: TGCGCCAGCAGCTGGGAAGGAGGTTCCTACGAGCAGTACTTC. Its translation is CASSWEGGSYEQYF.

CDR3: CASSDGGVRDSPLHF. CDR3 nucleotides: TGTGCCAGCAGTGATGGAGGGGTTCGTGATTCACCCCTCCACTTT. The V gene is TRBV6-4, the J gene TRBJ1-6; TRBD1 is a possible D gene (5 bases). V dropped 3 bases and J dropped 8 bases, with 14 bases sitting between them. The length of the CDR3 is 15 residues. Germline CDR1 and CDR2: MRHNA and SNTAGT.

The gene calls are TRBV2 and TRBJ1-1; D not certain. The germline CDR1 and CDR2 sequences are SNHLY and FYNNEI. Trimming shortened V by 6 bases and J by 7 bases, and 21 bases separated the two germline ends. The CDR3 has 15 residues. DNA for the CDR3: TGTGCCAGCAGCGAGGACTACAAGGGAATCAGTGAAGCTTTCTTT. This sequence encodes CASSEDYKGISEAFF. The entire variable domain, with the rest obtained from reference TRBV2 and TRBJ1-1, is as follows: EPEVTQTPSHQVTQMGQEVILRCVPISNHLYFYWYRQILGQKVEFLVSFYNNEISEKSEIFDDQFSVERPDGSNFTLKIRSTKLEDSAMYFCASSEDYKGISEAFFGQGTRLTVV.

The genes are TRBV13 and TRBJ1-2; D gene unclear. The CDR3 contains 14 residues. The germline CDR1 and CDR2 sequences are PRHDT and FYEKMQ (reference sequence). Trimming removed 0 bases at V and 2 bases at J, with 7 bases between. CDR3 loop: CASSLGRVNYGYTF. CDR3 nucleotide sequence: TGTGCCAGCAGCTTAGGACGGGTCAACTATGGCTACACCTTC. The variable domain in full, completed from reference TRBV13 and TRBJ1-2, reads AAGVIQSPRHLIKEKRETATLKCYPIPRHDTVYWYQQGPGQDPQFLISFYEKMQSDKGSIPDRFSAQQFSDYHSELNMSSLELGDSALYFCASSLGRVNYGYTFGSGTRLTVV.

The genes are TRBV3-1 (or the pseudogene TRBV3-2) and TRBJ2-3, with a weak D call TRBD1 (5 bases). V lost 6 bases and J lost 0, with 16 bases in between. The CDR3 consists of 16 residues. Germline values: CDR1 LGHDT, CDR2 YNNKEL (reference sequence). The CDR3 sequence: CASSRTAGLSTDTQYF. CDR3 nucleotide sequence: TGTGCCAGCAGTCGAACCGCAGGGCTTAGCACAGATACGCAGTATTTT.

The chain carries TRBV6-5 and TRBJ2-7; D is undetermined. The germline gives CDR1 MNHEY, CDR2 SVGAGI. This CDR3 has 15 amino acids. Trimming took off 0 bases at V and 0 bases at J, with 9 bases between the two ends. CDR3 region: CASSYSAWSSYEQYF. The CDR3 bases are TGTGCCAGCAGTTACTCGGCGTGGAGCTCCTACGAGCAGTACTTC.

The chain is built from TRBV5-1 and TRBJ1-5; 7 bases map to TRBD1. The CDR3 has 16 amino acids. CDR1 is SGHRS and CDR2 is YFSETQ in the germline V gene. J was trimmed by 0 bases and V by 4 bases; bases with no gene match: 7. The CDR3 protein is CASSPGTAYSNQPQHF. In DNA, the CDR3 is TGCGCCAGCAGCCCGGGGACAGCTTATAGCAATCAGCCCCAGCATTTT.

This rearrangement joins TRBV7-2 to TRBJ2-1; D is unclear. The CDR3 runs 14 residues. Germline assignment: CDR1 SGHTA and CDR2 FQGNSA. The V end was cut by 2 bases, the J end by 7 bases, with 12 bases between. The CDR3 loop is CASSLMGSLNEQFF. The DNA of the CDR3 is TGTGCCAGCAGCTTAATGGGCAGCCTGAATGAGCAGTTCTTC. The full variable domain, its missing parts supplied by reference TRBV7-2 and TRBJ2-1, is GAGVSQSPSNKVTEKGKDVELRCDPISGHTALYWYRQSLGQGLEFLIYFQGNSAPDKSGLPSDRFSAERTGGSVSTLTIQRTQQEDSAVYLCASSLMGSLNEQFFGPGTRLTVL.

V and J are TRBV30 and TRBJ1-2, with 7 bases fitting TRBD1. The CDR3 has 17 amino acids. Unmatched junction bases numbered 12, after V lost 0 bases and J lost 2 bases. Per the germline V gene, CDR1 is GTSNPN and CDR2 is SVGIG (reference sequence). The CDR3 sequence: CAWSVGDSHLGNYGYTF. CDR3 nucleotides: TGTGCCTGGAGTGTAGGGGACAGCCACCTGGGGAACTATGGCTACACCTTC.